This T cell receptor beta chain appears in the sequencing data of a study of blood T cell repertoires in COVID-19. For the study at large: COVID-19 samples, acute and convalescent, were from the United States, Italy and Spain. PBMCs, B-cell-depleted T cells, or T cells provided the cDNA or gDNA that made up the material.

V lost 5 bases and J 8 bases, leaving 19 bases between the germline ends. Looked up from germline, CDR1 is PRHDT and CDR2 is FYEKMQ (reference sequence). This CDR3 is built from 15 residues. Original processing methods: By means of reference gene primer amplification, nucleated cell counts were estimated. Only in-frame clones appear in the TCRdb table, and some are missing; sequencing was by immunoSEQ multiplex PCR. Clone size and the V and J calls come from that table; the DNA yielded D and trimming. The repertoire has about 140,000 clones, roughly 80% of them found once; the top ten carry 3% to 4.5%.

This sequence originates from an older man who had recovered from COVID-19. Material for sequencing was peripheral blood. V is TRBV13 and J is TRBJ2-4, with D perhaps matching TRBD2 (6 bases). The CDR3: CASSQTPLGGDIQYF. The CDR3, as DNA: TGTGCCAGCAGCCAGACTCCACTTGGAGGGGACATTCAGTACTTC.